Following are 20 T cell receptor beta chains from one sample sequenced in a study of radiotherapy plus CTLA-4 blockade in lung cancer. Generated by immunoSEQ multiplex PCR, the TCRdb table keeps only in-frame clones and is missing some. This sample has about 87,000 clones, with around nine tenths found just once. Sample: peripheral blood, taken from a patient treated with radiotherapy plus ipilimumab. These TCRs come from a human donor with non-small cell lung cancer that progressed on radiotherapy plus ipilimumab.

This clone occurred once. The gene calls are TRBV28 and TRBJ1-2; D unclear. Trimming shortened V by 7 bases and J by 1 base, and 10 bases separated the two germline ends. This CDR3 contains 13 residues. Germline CDR1 is MDHEN and CDR2 is SYDVKM. In DNA, the CDR3 is TGTGCCAGCAATTCGGGGTTTAACTATGGCTACACCTTC. It codes for CASNSGFNYGYTF.

The chain joins TRBV30 to TRBJ2-1; D possibly corresponds to TRBD1 (6 bases). The CDR3 is 15 amino acids. CDR1 and CDR2 (germline): GTSNPN, SVGIG (reference sequence). V was trimmed by 5 bases and J by 7 bases, leaving 21 bases between them. CDR3 bases: TGTGCCTGGGCAACGGGCCACAGGGCAGGAAATGAGCAGTTCTTC. Translating gives CAWATGHRAGNEQFF.

The V call is TRBV18, the J call TRBJ1-1; D remains unclear. This CDR3 contains 13 residues. From germline, CDR1 is KGHSH and CDR2 LQKENI. V lost 6 bases, J lost 10 bases, and 18 bases lay in between. This chain's CDR3 is CASSPREEMGAFF. In nucleotides, the CDR3 is TGTGCCAGCTCGCCCCGGGAGGAGATGGGAGCTTTCTTT.

CDR3 DNA: TGTGCCTGGCAGCTCCCAGGGGGGGAGACCCAGTACTTC. Translation gives CAWQLPGGETQYF. V gene TRBV30 combines with J gene TRBJ2-5, with a tentative D call TRBD1 (7 bases). The CDR3 consists of 13 residues. Trimming shortened V by 5 bases and J by 5 bases, and 15 bases separated the two germline ends. The germline V gene has CDR1 GTSNPN and CDR2 SVGIG (reference sequence).

V and J are TRBV2 and TRBJ1-6; D not certain. The V end was cut by 4 bases, the J end by 10 bases, with 11 bases between. This CDR3 has 13 residues. CDR1 is SNHLY, CDR2 FYNNEI, per germline. The CDR3 region has the DNA TGTGCCAGCAGTGGAGAAGGTGGGTCACCCCTCCACTTT. It codes for CASSGEGGSPLHF.

The V call is TRBV21-1, the J call TRBJ2-7; the DNA was not compared with TRBD2, the D call given in the table. TRBV21-1 is an annotated pseudogene. The CDR3 contains 14 residues. CDR3 DNA sequence: TGTGCCAGCAGCGGACTAGCGGCCATTTGGGAGCAGTACTTC. Translation: CASSGLAAIWEQYF.

The chain joins TRBV4-2 to TRBJ1-6; D is undetermined. The CDR3 consists of 14 residues. Germline CDR1 reads LGHNA; CDR2 reads YNFKEQ. V dropped 0 bases and J dropped 8 bases, with 8 bases sitting between them. This chain's CDR3 is CASSQDGRDSPLHF. CDR3 nucleotide sequence: TGTGCCAGCAGCCAAGATGGAAGGGATTCACCCCTCCACTTT.

A single count supports this clone. V usage is TRBV4-1 and J usage is TRBJ1-6, with 7 bases that match TRBD1. Germline-derived CDR1 and CDR2 are MGHRA and YSYEKL. The ends lost 3 bases at V and 7 bases at J; junction bases unmatched: 9. The CDR3 contains 16 residues. CDR3: CASSQHRGSDNSPLHF. CDR3 in DNA: TGCGCCAGCAGCCAGCACAGGGGATCGGACAATTCACCCCTCCACTTT.

This clone was observed once. The J gene is TRBJ2-3, the V gene TRBV9; D gene ambiguous. The germline gives CDR1 SGDLS, CDR2 YYNGEE. The CDR3 spans 12 residues. V lost 4 bases, J lost 0 bases, and 3 bases lay in between. The CDR3 DNA follows: TGTGCCAGCAGCTCGAGCACAGATACGCAGTATTTT. This sequence encodes CASSSSTDTQYF. Full variable domain (missing parts from reference TRBV9 and TRBJ2-3): DSGVTQTPKHLITATGQRVTLRCSPRSGDLSVYWYQQSLDQGLQFLIQYYNGEERAKGNILERFSAQQFPDLHSELNLSSLELGDSALYFCASSSSTDTQYFGPGTRLTVL.

The genes are TRBV27 and TRBJ2-1, with 9 bases aligning to TRBD1. There are 19 residues in the CDR3. The J segment lost 12 bases and the V segment lost 6 bases, leaving 27 bases of the junction unmatched. CDR1 MNHEY and CDR2 SMNVEV come from the germline V gene (reference sequence). The CDR3 bases are TGTGCCAGCAGCAAGGACAGGGGACACTCCGGGACCCGCGATCTTGGGCAGTTCTTC. Protein product: CASSKDRGHSGTRDLGQFF.

The CDR3 loop is CASSLDGLAGGGETQYF. In DNA, the CDR3 is TGTGCCAGCAGCTTGGATGGACTAGCGGGAGGTGGAGAGACCCAGTACTTC. The V and J genes are TRBV5-5 and TRBJ2-5; 14 nucleotides agree with TRBD2. The CDR3 runs 17 residues. Germline V lookup: CDR1 SGHKS, CDR2 YYEKEE (reference sequence). Unmatched junction bases numbered 5, after V lost 0 bases and J lost 4 bases.

This clone is a singleton in its sample. V is TRBV28 and J is TRBJ2-2; no clear D gene. V lost 5 bases to trimming and J lost 4 bases, with 8 bases between them. The germline CDR1 and CDR2 sequences are MDHEN and SYDVKM. The CDR3 covers 13 residues. CDR3 residues: CASSPLLTGELFF. The CDR3 region has the DNA TGTGCCAGCAGTCCTCTTCTCACCGGGGAGCTGTTTTTT.

This chain links TRBV4-3 with TRBJ1-2; TRBD1 agrees at 8 bases. Germline loops: CDR1 LGHNA, CDR2 YSLEER. The ends lost 6 bases at V and 4 bases at J; junction bases unmatched: 10. The CDR3 sequence is 15 residues long. The CDR3 nucleotides are TGCGCCAGCAGTTCGCGACAGGGGAGAAGCTATGGCTACACCTTC. The encoded protein is CASSSRQGRSYGYTF.

V usage is TRBV5-1 and J usage is TRBJ1-1; possibly TRBD1 for D (6 bases). This CDR3 is 16 amino acids long. Germline V lookup: CDR1 SGHRS, CDR2 YFSETQ. The V gene lost 0 bases and the J gene lost 4 bases, with 16 bases spanning the gap. This CDR3 is CASSLDGGLGVTEAFF. CDR3 bases: TGCGCCAGCAGCTTGGATGGGGGGCTGGGGGTCACTGAAGCTTTCTTT.

The J gene is TRBJ2-2, the V gene TRBV19; possible D gene TRBD1, 5 bases. The CDR3 loop spans 14 amino acids. Between the trimmed V and J ends, which lost 3 bases and 6 bases, there was a span of 11 bases. Germline V gene sequence: CDR1 LNHDA, CDR2 SQIVND (reference sequence). In nucleotides, the CDR3 is TGTGCCAGTAGTATCCTGGACACTCCCGGGGAGCTGTTTTTT. Amino acids: CASSILDTPGELFF.

The V and J genes are TRBV2 and TRBJ2-7; 9 positions match TRBD1. This CDR3 contains 14 residues. J was trimmed by 2 bases and V by 7 bases; bases with no gene match: 6. Germline V gene lookup returns CDR1 SNHLY and CDR2 FYNNEI. CDR3 residues: CASIPGTGTYEQYF. CDR3 nucleotide sequence: TGTGCCAGCATTCCCGGGACAGGGACCTACGAGCAGTACTTC.

The gene calls are TRBV7-2 and TRBJ1-2; D is undetermined. This CDR3 spans 13 amino acids. CDR1 and CDR2 from the germline V gene are SGHTA and FQGNSA. V was clipped by 2 bases and J by 7 bases, with 11 bases between them. The CDR3 loop is CASSLRRVAGYTF. In DNA, the CDR3 is TGTGCCAGCAGCTTAAGAAGGGTGGCTGGCTACACCTTC.

This chain uses TRBV6-5 with TRBJ1-3; D is undetermined. Trimming took off 2 bases at V and 0 bases at J, with 8 bases between the two ends. Per germline, CDR1 MNHEY and CDR2 SVGAGI. The CDR3 spans 15 residues. The chain's CDR3 is CASSYERVSGNTIYF. DNA for the CDR3: TGTGCCAGCAGTTACGAGAGGGTCTCTGGAAACACCATATATTTT.

The CDR3 coding sequence is TGTGCCAGCAGCTCCGGGACAGGGAAGGTCTATGGCTACACCTTC. It yields the protein CASSSGTGKVYGYTF. The J gene is TRBJ1-2, the V gene TRBV5-4; 9 nucleotides agree with TRBD1. CDR3 size: 15 residues. Per germline, CDR1 SGHNT and CDR2 YYREEE (reference sequence). V trimming: 3 bases; J trimming: 4 bases; junction bases outside the gene matches: 7.

The chain uses TRBV27 and TRBJ1-5; 10 bases match TRBD1. V shed 6 bases and J 2 bases; nucleotides not matched to a gene: 1. Looked up from germline, CDR1 is MNHEY and CDR2 is SMNVEV (reference sequence). The CDR3 is 14 residues long. The chain's CDR3 is CASRTGGGNQPQHF. The CDR3 DNA reads TGTGCCAGCAGGACAGGGGGCGGCAATCAGCCCCAGCATTTT.